Below are 9 T cell receptor beta chains sequenced from a single sample in a study of OX40 agonist ivuxolimab in advanced cancers. Generated by immunoSEQ multiplex PCR, the TCRdb table keeps only in-frame clones and is missing some. The sample lists under 100,000 clones; 92% were seen once. The sequences come from CD4+ or CD8+ T cells sorted from blood, collected in a trial of the OX40 agonist ivuxolimab. These receptors were collected from an adult with an advanced solid tumor such as melanoma, head and neck, liver or kidney cancer.

This chain connects TRBV7-9 to TRBJ1-1; TRBD1 matches at 9 bases. The trim removed 5 bases at V and 0 bases at J, leaving 13 bases unmatched. Germline V CDR1 and CDR2: SEHNR, FQNEAQ (reference sequence). The CDR3 has 18 amino acids. The DNA of the CDR3 is TGTGCCAGCAGCCTAAACAGGGGGCAAAGATCTATGAACACTGAAGCTTTCTTT. Its translation: CASSLNRGQRSMNTEAFF. The variable domain in full, completed from reference TRBV7-9 and TRBJ1-1, reads DTGVSQNPRHKITKRGQNVTFRCDPISEHNRLYWYRQTLGQGPEFLTYFQNEAQLEKSRLLSDRFSAERPKGSFSTLEIQRTEQGDSAMYLCASSLNRGQRSMNTEAFFGQGTRLTVV.

With respect to this clone: The junction differs from germline at one of its ends, possibly a read error. This sequence joins TRBV7-7 and TRBJ2-3; perhaps TRBD2 as D (7 bases). CDR3 size: 14 residues. The germline CDR1 and CDR2 sequences are SSHAT and FNYEAQ (reference sequence). The CDR3 region has the DNA TGTGCTAGCAGCTTACTCGGGGGGCATGATACGCAGTATTTT. This codes for CASSLLGGHDTQYF.

This clone was observed a single time. This chain uses TRBV30 with TRBJ2-2, with a weak D call TRBD1 (5 bases). CDR1 is GTSNPN, CDR2 SVGIG, per germline (reference sequence). The V gene lost 3 bases and the J gene lost 6 bases, with 14 bases spanning the gap. This CDR3 is 14 amino acids long. The CDR3 loop is CAWSPPGSSGELFF. CDR3 sequence (DNA): TGTGCCTGGAGCCCCCCAGGGTCCTCCGGGGAGCTGTTTTTT.

The CDR3 DNA follows: TGTGCCAGCAGTTCCCCGGGAGGGTTTAAACTCTACGAGCAGTACTTC. It specifies CASSSPGGFKLYEQYF. V is TRBV28 and J is TRBJ2-7; 8 bases align to TRBD2. CDR1 is MDHEN and CDR2 is SYDVKM in the germline V gene. Unmatched junction bases numbered 11, after V lost 4 bases and J lost 3 bases. This CDR3 comprises 16 residues. Filled out from reference TRBV28 and TRBJ2-7, the complete variable domain reads DVKVTQSSRYLVKRTGEKVFLECVQDMDHENMFWYRQDPGLGLRLIYFSYDVKMKEKGDIPEGYSVSREKKERFSLILESASTNQTSMYLCASSSPGGFKLYEQYFGPGTRLTVT.

This clone was observed a single time. The chain is built from TRBV7-2 and TRBJ2-6, with unresolved D. CDR3 length: 15 amino acids. V lost 6 bases and J lost 0, with 9 bases in between. The germline CDR1 and CDR2 sequences are SGHTA and FQGNSA. Here the CDR3 DNA reads TGTGCCAGCAGAAGACCAGGCTCTGGGGCCAACGTCCTGACTTTC. Protein product: CASRRPGSGANVLTF. The full variable domain, its missing parts supplied by reference TRBV7-2 and TRBJ2-6, is GAGVSQSPSNKVTEKGKDVELRCDPISGHTALYWYRQSLGQGLEFLIYFQGNSAPDKSGLPSDRFSAERTGGSVSTLTIQRTQQEDSAVYLCASRRPGSGANVLTFGAGSRLTVL.

The V and J genes are TRBV29-1 and TRBJ2-3, with D uncertain. Trimming took off 3 bases at V and 6 bases at J, with 16 bases between the two ends. The CDR3 spans 14 residues. Germline V gene data show CDR1 as SQVTM and CDR2 as ANQGSEA. The CDR3 region is CSVDSETRTDTQYF. For the CDR3, the DNA is TGCAGCGTTGACTCGGAGACAAGGACCGATACGCAGTATTTT.

The gene calls are TRBV5-1 and TRBJ2-1; D possibly corresponds to TRBD1 (5 bases). The CDR3 spans 15 residues. Germline V lookup: CDR1 SGHRS, CDR2 YFSETQ. Between the trimmed V and J ends, which lost 1 base and 2 bases, there was a span of 10 bases. The CDR3 coding sequence is TGCGCCAGCAGCTTGCAACAGGCCCCCTACAATGAGCAGTTCTTC. Residues: CASSLQQAPYNEQFF. Variable domain in full (rest from reference TRBV5-1 and TRBJ2-1): KAGVTQTPRYLIKTRGQQVTLSCSPISGHRSVSWYQQTPGQGLQFLFEYFSETQRNKGNFPGRFSGRQFSNSRSEMNVSTLELGDSALYLCASSLQQAPYNEQFFGPGTRLTVL.

This clone was counted a single time. This chain links TRBV29-1 with TRBJ2-7; a possible D gene is TRBD1 (6 bases). The CDR3 has 12 amino acids. Trimming removed 4 bases at V and 3 bases at J, with 10 bases between. Germline CDR1 is SQVTM and CDR2 is ANQGSEA. CDR3 sequence reads: CSVGGQDYEQYF. The CDR3 DNA reads as TGCAGCGTTGGGGGGCAGGACTACGAGCAGTACTTC.

The chain uses TRBV7-3 and TRBJ2-2; D is perhaps TRBD2 (5 bases). The CDR3 totals 14 residues. Per the germline V gene, CDR1 is SGHTA and CDR2 is FQGTGA. Trimming pared 6 bases from V and 4 bases from J, leaving 12 bases between. This chain's CDR3 is CASRATSPTGELFF. CDR3 coding DNA: TGTGCCAGCAGGGCTACTAGTCCCACCGGGGAGCTGTTTTTT.